The subject of this entry is one T cell receptor beta chain. Its antigen is unidentified. Assay used: immunoSEQ multiplex PCR; TCRdb lists only in-frame clones, some missing. Of some 90,000 clones in the sample, 75% to 90% are singletons; the top ten hold less than 0.12%. The CDR3 is 16 amino acids. The germline CDR1 and CDR2 sequences are SEHNR and FQNEAQ (reference sequence). Trimming removed 4 bases at V and 5 bases at J, with 20 bases between. The sample belongs to a study of graft-versus-host responses after intestinal transplantation. The source was unstimulated CD4+ T cells sorted from spleen or lymph node cells, collected before intestinal transplant. The TCR was taken from a human donor who received an intestinal transplant. This chain joins TRBV7-9 and TRBJ2-5, with D tentatively TRBD1 (7 bases). CDR3 sequence (DNA): TGTGCCAGCAGCTCCGAAAAAAAGACAGGGAGGGAGACCCAGTACTTC. Its protein is CASSSEKKTGRETQYF.